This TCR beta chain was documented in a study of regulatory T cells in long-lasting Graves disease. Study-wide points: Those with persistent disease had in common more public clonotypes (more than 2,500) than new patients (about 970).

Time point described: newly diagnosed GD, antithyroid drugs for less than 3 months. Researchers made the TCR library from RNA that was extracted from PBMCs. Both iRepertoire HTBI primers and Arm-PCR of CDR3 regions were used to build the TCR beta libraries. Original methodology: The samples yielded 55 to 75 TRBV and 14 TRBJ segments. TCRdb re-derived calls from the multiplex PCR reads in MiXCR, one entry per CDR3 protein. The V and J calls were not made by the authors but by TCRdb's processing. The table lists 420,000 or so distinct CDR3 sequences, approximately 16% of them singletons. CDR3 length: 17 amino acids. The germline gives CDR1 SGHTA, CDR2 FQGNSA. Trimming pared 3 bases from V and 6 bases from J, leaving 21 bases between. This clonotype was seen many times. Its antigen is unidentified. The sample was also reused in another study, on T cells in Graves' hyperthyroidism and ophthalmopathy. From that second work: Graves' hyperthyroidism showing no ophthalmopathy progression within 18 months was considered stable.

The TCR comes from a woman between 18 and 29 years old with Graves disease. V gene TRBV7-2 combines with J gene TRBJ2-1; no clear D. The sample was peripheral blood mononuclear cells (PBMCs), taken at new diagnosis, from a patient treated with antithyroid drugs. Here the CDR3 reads CASSFLRSVSWVNEQFF. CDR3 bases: TGTGCCAGCAGCTTCCTTAGAAGTGTTAGCTGGGTCAATGAGCAGTTCTTC.